This T cell receptor (beta chain) came from a study of blood T cell repertoires in COVID-19. Background on the study: Samples representing acute and convalescent COVID-19 were sourced from the United States, Italy and Spain. PBMCs, B-cell-depleted T cells, or T cells provided the cDNA or gDNA that made up the material.

Donors were grouped by their self-reported clinical history. Germline V gives CDR1 SQVTM, CDR2 ANQGSEA. V lost 0 bases and J lost 4; bases outside the gene matches: 1. The CDR3 covers 13 residues. Assay: immunoSEQ multiplex PCR; the TCRdb copy retains only in-frame clones and omits some. Of hundreds of thousands of clones listed, about 85% are singletons. This chain uses TRBV29-1 with TRBJ1-2; 8 positions match TRBD1. The sequence came from a woman aged 45-60 years who had recovered from COVID-19. Material for sequencing was PBMCs or T cells enriched from blood (not recorded which). DNA for the CDR3: TGCAGCGTTGAAGACGACAGGGGCTATGGCTACACCTTC. Amino acid sequence: CSVEDDRGYGYTF.